This T cell receptor beta chain was retrieved from a study of molecular identifiers for immune sequencing clone quantification. Findings of the study overall: Clones carrying above 20 RNA copies accounted for over 98% of effector molecules, under 1% in naive cells. Spiked Jurkat TCR RNA from one cell was reportedly detectable among one million naive cells.

The CDR3 extends over 11 amino acids. Germline CDR1 LGHNT, CDR2 FRNRAP. V lost 6 bases, J lost 5 bases, and 7 bases lay in between. The table lists this clonotype with a few counts. Its antigen is undetermined. This may be a read error: a much more frequent sequence differs by one nucleotide. Via MiXCR, TCRdb re-called the PCR reads, giving one row per CDR3 protein. The sample has roughly 97,000 distinct CDR3 sequences, approximately 24% seen once; the top ten hold around 1%. Naive CD8 library inputs spanned about 19,000 to 1,000,000 sorted cells and 10%, 30% or 50% RNA. CD8+CD4-CCR7+CD45RA+ sorting gave the naive CD8 T cells.

The sample consisted of naive CD8+ T cells from blood, with Jurkat cell RNA spiked in. This sample's subset: FACS-sorted CD8+CD4-CCR7+CD45RA+ naive T cells. The chain is built from TRBV12-5 and TRBJ1-1; D remains unclear. The receptor's source is a human donor in good health. Some libraries in this study had Jurkat cell RNA spiked in. CDR3 nucleotide sequence: TGTGCTAGTGGCTCCTCAACTGAAGCTTTCTTT. It encodes CASGSSTEAFF.